This TCR beta chain was recorded in a study of T cells in tuberculosis. Study results and caveats: Using the GMM-specific repertoire gave about 84% accuracy versus roughly 70% with motifs.

Sequenced by immunoSEQ multiplex PCR; TCRdb stores in-frame clones only, minus some. The data show roughly 34,000 clones, around 90% seen once. CDR3 length equals 13 residues. CDR1 and CDR2 (germline): SGDLS, YYNGEE. V lost 0 bases and J 5 bases, leaving 8 bases between the germline ends. Unsorted cryopreserved PBMC were sequenced, averaging roughly 100,000 T cells per clinical donor. This clone was seen only once. Antigen: not known. V is TRBV9 and J is TRBJ1-2, with D tentatively TRBD1 (6 bases). This TCR derives from a donor aged 10-29 years with latent tuberculosis or without tuberculosis infection. Some clones in this sample may be carry-over from other donors' samples. The sequencing sample was made of PBMCs. CDR3 in amino acids: CASSVGQAYGYTF. The CDR3 DNA sequence: TGTGCCAGCAGCGTAGGACAGGCGTATGGCTACACCTTC.